This T cell receptor (beta chain) was recorded in a study of T cell responses to AZD1222 COVID-19 vaccine. Clones were sequenced by immunoSEQ multiplex PCR, and TCRdb holds only the in-frame ones, with some missing. The table lists about 130,000 clones, roughly 94% of them singletons. The CDR3 consists of 15 residues. The germline CDR1 and CDR2 sequences are SGHVS and FQNEAQ. The V end was cut by 5 bases, the J end by 6 bases, with 14 bases between. The source material was peripheral blood, sampled on day 0 of AZD1222 vaccination. The genes are TRBV7-8 and TRBJ1-6; D remains ambiguous. The clonotype was recovered from an adult in good health. The CDR3 region is CASSQWEGSNSPLHF. As DNA, the CDR3 is TGTGCCAGCAGCCAATGGGAGGGCTCTAATTCACCCCTCCACTTT.